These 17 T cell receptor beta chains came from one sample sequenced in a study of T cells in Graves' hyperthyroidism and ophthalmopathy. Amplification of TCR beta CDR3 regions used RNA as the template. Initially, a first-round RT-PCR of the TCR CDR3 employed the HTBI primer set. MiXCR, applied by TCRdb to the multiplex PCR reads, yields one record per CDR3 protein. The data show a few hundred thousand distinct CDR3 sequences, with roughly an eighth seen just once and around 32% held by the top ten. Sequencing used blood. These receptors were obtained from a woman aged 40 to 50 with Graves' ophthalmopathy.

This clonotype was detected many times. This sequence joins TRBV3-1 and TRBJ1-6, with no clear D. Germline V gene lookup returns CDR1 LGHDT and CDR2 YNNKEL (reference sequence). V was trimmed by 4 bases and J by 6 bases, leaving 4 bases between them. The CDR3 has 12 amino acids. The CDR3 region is CASSRSNSPLHF. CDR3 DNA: TGTGCCAGCAGCCGGAGTAATTCACCCCTCCACTTT.

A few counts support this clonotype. The CDR3 DNA follows: TGTGCCAGTAGTCTTCAGCGGGGGGCCTACACCGGGGAGCTGTTTTTT. Amino acid sequence: CASSLQRGAYTGELFF. V gene TRBV19 combines with J gene TRBJ2-2; TRBD2 aligns across 9 bases. There are 16 residues in the CDR3. The V gene's germline CDR1 is LNHDA and CDR2 SQIVND (reference sequence). Trimming removed 5 bases from V and 3 bases from J; junction bases left unmatched: 7. Looking up the rest from reference TRBV19 and TRBJ2-2 gives the full variable domain: DGGITQSPKYLFRKEGQNVTLSCEQNLNHDAMYWYRQDPGQGLRLIYYSQIVNDFQKGDIAEGYSVSREKKESFPLTVTSAQKNPTAFYLCASSLQRGAYTGELFFGEGSRLTVL.

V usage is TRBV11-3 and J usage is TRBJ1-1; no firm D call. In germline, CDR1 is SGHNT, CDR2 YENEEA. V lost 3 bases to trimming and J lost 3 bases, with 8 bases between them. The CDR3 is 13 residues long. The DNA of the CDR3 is TGTGCCAGCAGCTTTAAGTCCTACACTGAAGCTTTCTTT. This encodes CASSFKSYTEAFF.

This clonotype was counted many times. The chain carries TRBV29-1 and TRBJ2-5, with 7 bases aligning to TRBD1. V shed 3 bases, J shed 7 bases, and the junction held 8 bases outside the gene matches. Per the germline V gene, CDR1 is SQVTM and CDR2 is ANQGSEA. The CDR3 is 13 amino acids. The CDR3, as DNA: TGCAGCGTTGAGGGACAGCACCGGCGGACCCAGTACTTC. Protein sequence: CSVEGQHRRTQYF. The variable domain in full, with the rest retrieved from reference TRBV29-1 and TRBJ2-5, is SAVISQKPSRDICQRGTSLTIQCQVDSQVTMMFWYRQQPGQSLTLIATANQGSEATYESGFVIDKFPISRPNLTFSTLTVSNMSPEDSSIYLCSVEGQHRRTQYFGPGTRLLVL.

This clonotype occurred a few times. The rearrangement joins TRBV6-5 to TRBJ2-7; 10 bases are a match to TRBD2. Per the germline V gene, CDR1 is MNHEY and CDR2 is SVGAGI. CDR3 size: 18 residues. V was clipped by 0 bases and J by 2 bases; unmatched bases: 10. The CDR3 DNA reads TGTGCCAGCAGTTACTCGAGTTCTAGCGGGAGTGTTGCCTACGAGCAGTACTTC. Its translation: CASSYSSSSGSVAYEQYF.

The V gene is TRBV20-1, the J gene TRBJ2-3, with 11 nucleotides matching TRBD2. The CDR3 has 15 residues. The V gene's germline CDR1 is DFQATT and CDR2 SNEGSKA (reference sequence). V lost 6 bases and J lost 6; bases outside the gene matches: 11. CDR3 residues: CSARDSGRAPDTQYF. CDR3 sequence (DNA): TGCAGTGCGAGGGATAGCGGGAGGGCCCCTGATACGCAGTATTTT.

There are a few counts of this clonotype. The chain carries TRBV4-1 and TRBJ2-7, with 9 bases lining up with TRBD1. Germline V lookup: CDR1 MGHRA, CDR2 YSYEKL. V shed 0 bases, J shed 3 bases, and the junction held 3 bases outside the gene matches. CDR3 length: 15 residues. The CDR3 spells CASSQDGTGLYEQYF. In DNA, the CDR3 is TGCGCCAGCAGCCAAGATGGGACAGGGCTCTACGAGCAGTACTTC.

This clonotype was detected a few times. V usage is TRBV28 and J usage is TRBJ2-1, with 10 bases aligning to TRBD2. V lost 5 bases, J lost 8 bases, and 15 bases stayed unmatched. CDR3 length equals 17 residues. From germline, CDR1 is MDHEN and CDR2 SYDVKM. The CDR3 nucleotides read TGTGCCAGCAGTGTATCGCTTACCGGGACTAGCGATGATGAGCAGTTCTTC. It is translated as CASSVSLTGTSDDEQFF.

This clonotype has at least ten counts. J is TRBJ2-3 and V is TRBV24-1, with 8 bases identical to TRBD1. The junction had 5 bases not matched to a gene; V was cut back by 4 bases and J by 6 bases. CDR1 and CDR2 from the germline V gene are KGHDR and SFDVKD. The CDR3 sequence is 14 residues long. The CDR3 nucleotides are TGTGCCACCAGTGAAGCCAGGGGGCGCGATACGCAGTATTTT. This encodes CATSEARGRDTQYF.

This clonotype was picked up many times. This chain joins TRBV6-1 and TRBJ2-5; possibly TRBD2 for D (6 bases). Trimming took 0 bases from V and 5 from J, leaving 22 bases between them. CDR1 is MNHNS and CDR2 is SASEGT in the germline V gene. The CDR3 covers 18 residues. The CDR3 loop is CASSEANLANAVSETQYF. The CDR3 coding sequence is TGTGCCAGCAGTGAAGCGAACCTAGCGAATGCAGTCAGCGAGACCCAGTACTTC.

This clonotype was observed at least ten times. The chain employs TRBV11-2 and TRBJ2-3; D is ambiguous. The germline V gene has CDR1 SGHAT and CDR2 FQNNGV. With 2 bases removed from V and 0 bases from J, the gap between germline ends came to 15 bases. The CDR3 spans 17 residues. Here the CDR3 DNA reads TGTGCCAGCAGCTTAATGTGGGTAGCTTCGAGCACAGATACGCAGTATTTT. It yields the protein CASSLMWVASSTDTQYF.

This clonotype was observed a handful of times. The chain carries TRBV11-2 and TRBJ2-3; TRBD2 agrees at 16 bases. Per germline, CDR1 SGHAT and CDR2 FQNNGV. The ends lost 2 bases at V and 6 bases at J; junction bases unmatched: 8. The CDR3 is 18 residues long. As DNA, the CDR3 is TGTGCCAGCAGCTTATTGGGACTAGCGGGGGGGCCTGCGGATACGCAGTATTTT. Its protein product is CASSLLGLAGGPADTQYF.

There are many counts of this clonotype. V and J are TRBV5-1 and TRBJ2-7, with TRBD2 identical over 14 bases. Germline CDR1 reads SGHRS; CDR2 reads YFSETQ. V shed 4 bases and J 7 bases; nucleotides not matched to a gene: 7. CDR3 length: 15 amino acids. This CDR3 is CASSPGLAGGDEQYF. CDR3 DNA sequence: TGCGCCAGCAGCCCCGGACTAGCGGGGGGTGATGAGCAGTACTTC.

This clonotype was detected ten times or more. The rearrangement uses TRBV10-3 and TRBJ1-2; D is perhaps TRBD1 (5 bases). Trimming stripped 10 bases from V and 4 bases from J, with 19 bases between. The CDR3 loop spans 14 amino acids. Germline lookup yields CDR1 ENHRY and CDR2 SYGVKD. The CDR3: CATLGPRSTYGYTF. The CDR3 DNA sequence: TGTGCCACCTTGGGGCCCAGGAGTACCTATGGCTACACCTTC.

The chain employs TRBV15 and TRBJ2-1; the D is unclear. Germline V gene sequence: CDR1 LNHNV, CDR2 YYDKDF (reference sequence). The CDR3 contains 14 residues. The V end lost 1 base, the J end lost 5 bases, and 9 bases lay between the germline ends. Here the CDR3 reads CATSRVGRNNEQFF. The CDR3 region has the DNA TGTGCCACCAGCAGAGTGGGCAGAAACAATGAGCAGTTCTTC.

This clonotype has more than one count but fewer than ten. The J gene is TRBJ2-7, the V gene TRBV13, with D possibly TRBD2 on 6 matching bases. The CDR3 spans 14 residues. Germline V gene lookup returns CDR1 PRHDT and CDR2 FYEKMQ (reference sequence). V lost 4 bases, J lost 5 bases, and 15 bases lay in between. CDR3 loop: CASSSAGTYNEQYF. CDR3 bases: TGTGCCAGCAGCTCGGCCGGGACTTATAACGAGCAGTACTTC.

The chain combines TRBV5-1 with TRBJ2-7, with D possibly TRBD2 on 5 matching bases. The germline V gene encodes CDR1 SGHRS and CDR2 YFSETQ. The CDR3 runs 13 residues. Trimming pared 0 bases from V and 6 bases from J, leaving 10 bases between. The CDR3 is CASSLVLASEQYF. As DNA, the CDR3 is TGCGCCAGCAGCTTGGTTCTAGCTAGCGAGCAGTACTTC.